The source of this TCR beta chain is a study of regulatory T cells in long-lasting Graves disease (dated by TCRdb to 2020 to 2022). The study in broad terms: Newly diagnosed Graves' disease patients had taken antithyroid drugs for less than 3 months. Peripheral blood TCR sequencing and RNA sequencing compared persistent Graves' disease patients with newly diagnosed Graves' disease patients. The study was conducted in China and was registered as a clinical trial. A total of roughly 35 samples underwent TCR sequencing: about 13 from persistent and around 20 from newly diagnosed Graves' disease patients. General conclusions and limits of the study: The study examined only peripheral blood because the primary lesion, thyroid tissue, could not be accessed. Sequencing and analysis were limited to the TCR beta chain. Lower TCR Shannon entropy and fewer highly expanded clones were observed in persistent Graves' disease patients than in newly diagnosed patients, which suggested clonal expansion. The small sample size was acknowledged by the authors as a limitation that may reduce accuracy. More public clonotypes were shared among persistent patients (around 3,000) than among newly diagnosed patients (roughly 1,000). Preferential use of TRBV28, TRBJ1-2 and TRBJ2-5 was observed in persistent disease, whereas TRBV20-1 and TRBJ2-1 were favored in newly diagnosed disease.

The method behind the library was multiplex PCR. The instrument was an Illumina HiSeq 4000. TCR beta libraries were built with iRepertoire HTBI primers and Arm-PCR amplification of CDR3 regions. Before sequencing, the PCR products underwent gel purification. The authors' analysis ran thus. Across samples, 60 to 70 TRBV and 13 to 15 TRBJ segments were identified and used for gene usage analysis of CDR3 amino acid clonotypes. COPE and FqMerger were used to merge filtered high-quality paired reads into contigs. BLAST was used to align contigs to IMGT TRBV, TRBD and TRBJ reference genes, with CDR3 defined following IMGT. Highly expanded clones were defined as clonotypes with a frequency above 0.1%. Shannon entropy was used to measure repertoire diversity, and the Gini coefficient was used to measure V-J evenness. Public clonotypes were defined as clonotypes shared by more than one individual. TCRdb itself trimmed the public reads at Q25 with fastp, ran MiXCR and retained productive beta chains. All rows with the same CDR3 protein become a single entry with the most common DNA and genes. What appears here as the V and J calls and clone size reflects TCRdb's work, not the paper's. This sample lists 380,000 or so distinct CDR3 sequences; 15% to 20% were detected once. The ten largest make up around 20% of the sample.

Details on this clonotype: The target of this receptor is not known. There are no base qualities to consult, and no much larger clone falls within one base.

The time point label of this sample denotes: newly diagnosed GD, antithyroid drugs for less than 3 months. For both TCR sequencing and RNA sequencing, RNA was extracted from PBMCs in TRIzol. The diagnosis of Graves' disease was made according to American Thyroid Association guidelines. Patients were recruited from an endocrinology department in Xi'an, China. Each patient gave approximately 9 milliliters of peripheral blood, collected in an EDTA anticoagulant tube. Ficoll Paque Plus density gradient separation was used to isolate PBMCs, and no further T cell sorting was done. An Agilent 2100 Bioanalyzer and agarose gel were used to assess RNA quality, and a NanoDrop 2000 was used to measure RNA concentration. The CDR3 measures 13 amino acids from cysteine to phenylalanine. Only the CDR3 portion is preserved as DNA: 39 bases, with reading frame beginning at the first base. V gives up 6 bases and J gives up 3 bases, and the segment between their germline ends measures 12 bases. CDR1 and CDR2 are drawn from the germline V gene (reference sequence): LNHDA, SQIVND.

The sample also formed part of further work on T cells in Graves' hyperthyroidism and ophthalmopathy. As noted in the second study: Stable Graves' hyperthyroidism was defined as the absence of progression to ophthalmopathy over 18 months of follow-up. Hyperthyroidism patients were newly diagnosed, had a disease duration of under 2 months, and were aged 18 to 65 years. Exclusion was applied to patients with uncontrolled infections, other autoimmune diseases, pregnancy or lactation. Diagnoses were established on the basis of clinical symptoms, serum thyroxine and TRAb, thyroid ultrasound, and orbital computed tomography. A first-round RT-PCR of the TCR CDR3 used the HTBI primer set with the Qiagen OneStep RT-PCR kit. Blood samples also contained most of the expanded thyroid clonotypes (frequency above 0.001), which suggests that blood repertoires may reflect thyroid immune responses. Ophthalmopathy was separated from stable hyperthyroidism by a 13 V-J signature model, with approximately 85% sensitivity and roughly 81% specificity obtained in cross-validation and 80%/75% obtained in testing. In validation, progression to ophthalmopathy was predicted by the model with approximately 67% sensitivity and approximately 78% specificity, a median of roughly 6.4 months before onset. TCR V-J signatures able to tell the groups apart were searched for in a discovery cohort of 100 or so patients, of whom 43 had Graves' ophthalmopathy and around 58 had stable Graves' hyperthyroidism. Prospective prediction of ophthalmopathy was tested in an independent validation cohort consisting of 18 to 20 hyperthyroidism patients and 17 patients who later progressed to ophthalmopathy. For training and testing, the 100 or so patients in the discovery cohort were randomly divided in a 7:3 ratio. In six Graves' hyperthyroidism patients, the study also compared T-cell repertoires from thyroid tissue with T-cell repertoires from blood. After sampling, hyperthyroidism patients received methimazole starting at 30 mg daily, and ophthalmopathy patients received high-dose intravenous methylprednisolone. Libraries were constructed in a second round of multiplex PCR, after which size selection and purification were carried out. Paired-end sequencing of the libraries was performed with 100 bp reads on an Illumina HiSeq2000. SOAPnuke was used to process the raw data, with reads discarded if the reads contained adapters or uncalled bases, had a mean Phred below 15, or lacked an exact constant-primer or identifier match. High-quality paired reads were merged with COPE v1.2.5, and unique nucleotide sequences were defined as clonotypes. MiTCR v1.1 was used to align clonotypes to the IMGT TRBV, TRBD and TRBJ reference segments. The analysis included only V-J combinations with a frequency above 0.0001, which together covered over 98% of the repertoires. The TCS score was defined as F50 (clonal expansion) divided by E x V (chaos), with BLOSUM62-based TCRdist calculated between CDR3 peptides within each V-J. Welch's t-statistics and random forest reduced fewer than 550 V-J features to 10 to 15, which were used in a naive Bayes classifier (R e1071). Sample size was not statistically predetermined, and investigators were not blinded to group allocation. The paper describes TCR Vbeta CDR3 sequencing of about 140 peripheral blood samples, made up of under 50 ophthalmopathy patients, approximately 76 hyperthyroidism patients and 17 progressor patients.

The TCR comes from a woman in her late teens or twenties with Graves disease. Donor details come from another sample of the same person, matched by shared clones. This specimen was peripheral blood mononuclear cells (PBMCs), taken at new diagnosis, from a patient treated with antithyroid drugs. The chain links TRBV19 with TRBJ2-7; TRBD1 is possibly the D segment (6 matching bases). Here is the DNA: TGTGCCAGTAGCCCCGGGACAAACTACGAGCAGTACTTC. Its product reads: CASSPGTNYEQYF. Joined to the reference TRBV19 and TRBJ2-7 proteins, this CDR3 gives the full variable domain: DGGITQSPKYLFRKEGQNVTLSCEQNLNHDAMYWYRQDPGQGLRLIYYSQIVNDFQKGDIAEGYSVSREKKESFPLTVTSAQKNPTAFYLCASSPGTNYEQYFGPGTRLTVT.